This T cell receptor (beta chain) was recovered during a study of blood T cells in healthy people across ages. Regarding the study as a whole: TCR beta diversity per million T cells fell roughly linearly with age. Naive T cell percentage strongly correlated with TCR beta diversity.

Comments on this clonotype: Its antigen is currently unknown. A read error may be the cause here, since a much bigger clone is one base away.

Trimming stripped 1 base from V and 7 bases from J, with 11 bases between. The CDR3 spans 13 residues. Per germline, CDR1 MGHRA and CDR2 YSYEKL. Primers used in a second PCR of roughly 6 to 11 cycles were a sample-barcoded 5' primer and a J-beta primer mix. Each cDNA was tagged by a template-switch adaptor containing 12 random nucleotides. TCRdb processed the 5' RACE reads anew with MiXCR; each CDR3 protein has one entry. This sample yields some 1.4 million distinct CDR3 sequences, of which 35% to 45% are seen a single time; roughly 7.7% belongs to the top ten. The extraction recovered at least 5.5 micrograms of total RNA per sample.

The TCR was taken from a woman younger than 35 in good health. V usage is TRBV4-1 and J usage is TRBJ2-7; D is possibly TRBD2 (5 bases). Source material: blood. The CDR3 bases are TGCGCCAGCAGCCAAGTCCGGGGAGATGAGCAGTACTTC. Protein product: CASSQVRGDEQYF.